The 32 T cell receptor beta chains below were found in one sample sequenced in a study of cytomegalovirus exposure and HLA in healthy donors. Profiled with immunoSEQ multiplex PCR; TCRdb holds only in-frame clones, not every one. The sample has tens of thousands of clones; roughly 95% are singletons. Sequencing was done on a sample of PBMCs. Receptor source: a woman aged 18-29 years in good health and CMV-seropositive.

This sequence joins TRBV9 and TRBJ2-1; 8 bases are a match to TRBD2. V lost 4 bases and J lost 2; bases outside the gene matches: 5. The CDR3 covers 15 residues. Looked up from germline, CDR1 is SGDLS and CDR2 is YYNGEE. The CDR3 region has the DNA TGTGCCAGCAGCCCGGGGGGGGCCCCCTACAATGAGCAGTTCTTC. As protein: CASSPGGAPYNEQFF.

The V and J genes are TRBV5-1 and TRBJ2-1; a possible D gene is TRBD1 (7 bases). V was clipped by 3 bases and J by 7 bases, with 14 bases between them. CDR1 SGHRS and CDR2 YFSETQ come from the germline V gene. This CDR3 is built from 14 residues. The CDR3 nucleotides read TGCGCCAGCAGCTGGTCACAGGGGAGGAATGAGCAGTTCTTC. Translation: CASSWSQGRNEQFF.

The CDR3 here is CASSDSRGTQYF. The DNA of the CDR3 is TGTGCCAGCAGTGACTCCCGGGGGACCCAGTACTTC. V and J are TRBV27 and TRBJ2-5; D is perhaps TRBD2 (5 bases). V shed 5 bases and J shed 7 bases, with 11 bases lying between them. Germline lookup yields CDR1 MNHEY and CDR2 SMNVEV (reference sequence). The CDR3 covers 12 residues.

This CDR3 is CASNTGGMSEAFF. For the CDR3, the DNA is TGTGCCAGTAATACAGGGGGGATGAGTGAAGCTTTCTTT. This rearrangement joins TRBV19 to TRBJ1-1; the match to TRBD1 covers 8 bases. V dropped 7 bases and J dropped 7; count of bases not matched to a gene: 8. From germline, CDR1 is LNHDA and CDR2 SQIVND (reference sequence). This CDR3 is 13 amino acids long.

The V call is TRBV28, the J call TRBJ1-3, with a weak D call TRBD1 (5 bases). The germline gives CDR1 MDHEN, CDR2 SYDVKM. V shed 1 base and J shed 4 bases, with 8 bases lying between them. This CDR3 comprises 14 residues. The CDR3 region has the DNA TGTGCCAGCAGTTTATTCGGGGGAGGAAACACCATATATTTT. Amino acids: CASSLFGGGNTIYF. The whole variable domain, remainder taken from reference TRBV28 and TRBJ1-3, is DVKVTQSSRYLVKRTGEKVFLECVQDMDHENMFWYRQDPGLGLRLIYFSYDVKMKEKGDIPEGYSVSREKKERFSLILESASTNQTSMYLCASSLFGGGNTIYFGEGSWLTVV.

J is TRBJ1-5 and V is TRBV7-9; 9 nucleotides match TRBD1. The V segment lost 1 base and the J segment 6 bases; nucleotides outside the gene matches: 10. Germline V lookup: CDR1 SEHNR, CDR2 FQNEAQ (reference sequence). CDR3 length: 17 residues. CDR3 in amino acids: CASSLVSGTGRGQPQHF. CDR3 DNA sequence: TGTGCCAGCAGCTTAGTATCTGGGACAGGGAGAGGTCAGCCCCAGCATTTT.

To note about this clone: Other DNA sequences in the same sample also yield this CDR3. J is TRBJ2-7 and V is TRBV19, with 12 bases fitting TRBD1. The germline V gene encodes CDR1 LNHDA and CDR2 SQIVND (reference sequence). The CDR3 runs to 14 residues. Trimming took 3 bases from V and 4 from J; bases not matched to a gene: 1. In DNA form, the CDR3 reads TGTGCCAGTAGTATGGGACAGGGGGCATACGAGCAGTACTTC. Protein product: CASSMGQGAYEQYF. Based on the CDR3 plus reference TRBV19 and TRBJ2-7, the full variable domain is DGGITQSPKYLFRKEGQNVTLSCEQNLNHDAMYWYRQDPGQGLRLIYYSQIVNDFQKGDIAEGYSVSREKKESFPLTVTSAQKNPTAFYLCASSMGQGAYEQYFGPGTRLTVT.

This clone has a single count. Mismatch with germline at one junction end may stem from a read error. The chain is built from TRBV25-1 and TRBJ2-2; TRBD1 matches 7 bases. The germline V gene has CDR1 MGHDK and CDR2 SYGVNS. CDR3 length: 14 amino acids. The CDR3 region is CASSVGTAAGKLFF. The CDR3 nucleotides read TGTGCCAGCAGTGTCGGGACAGCCGCCGGGAAGCTGTTTTTT.

V gene TRBV4-1 combines with J gene TRBJ2-3, with a weak D call TRBD2 (6 bases). In germline, CDR1 is MGHRA, CDR2 YSYEKL. Trimming removed 3 bases from V and 0 bases from J, with 19 bases in between. The length of the CDR3 is 18 residues. The DNA for the CDR3 is TGCGCCAGCAGCCATGTCTTCATGGGGGGAACTAGCACAGATACGCAGTATTTT. Its protein is CASSHVFMGGTSTDTQYF.

The gene calls are TRBV5-6 and TRBJ2-7; the match to TRBD1 covers 7 bases. The CDR3 is 16 residues long. CDR1 SGHDT and CDR2 YYEEEE come from the germline V gene. J was trimmed by 2 bases and V by 4 bases; bases with no gene match: 12. This chain's CDR3 is CASSAPWTGQPYEQYF. The DNA of the CDR3 is TGTGCCAGCAGCGCCCCCTGGACAGGCCAACCCTACGAGCAGTACTTC.

V and J are TRBV9 and TRBJ2-1, with 9 bases lining up with TRBD1. The CDR3 is 15 residues long. Germline V gives CDR1 SGDLS, CDR2 YYNGEE. V gave up 0 bases and J gave up 8 bases; unmatched junction bases: 6. CDR3 sequence: CASSVVGQGFHEQFF. CDR3 DNA: TGTGCCAGCAGCGTAGTTGGACAGGGGTTTCATGAGCAGTTCTTC.

The rearrangement uses TRBV6-6 and TRBJ2-7; D uncertain. The CDR3 is 13 amino acids. Germline-derived CDR1 and CDR2 are MNHNY and SVGAGI (reference sequence). The ends were cut back, 11 bases at V and 6 bases at J, with 20 bases in the middle. The CDR3 spells CAAKTPGSGEQYF. CDR3 nucleotide sequence: TGTGCCGCTAAAACCCCCGGGTCTGGCGAGCAGTACTTC.

As DNA, the CDR3 is TGTGCCAGTAGTGTGACAGAGACGAACACCGGGGAGCTGTTTTTT. This sequence encodes CASSVTETNTGELFF. The gene calls are TRBV19 and TRBJ2-2, with a tentative D call TRBD1 (5 bases). Germline CDR1 is LNHDA and CDR2 is SQIVND (reference sequence). CDR3 length equals 15 residues. Trimming removed 5 bases from V and 0 bases from J, with 10 bases in between.

The CDR3 loop is CASRETGGTGTQYF. The CDR3 DNA reads TGTGCCAGCAGGGAGACAGGGGGCACGGGTACGCAGTATTTT. The genes are TRBV11-3 and TRBJ2-3; 10 bases fit TRBD1. V shed 6 bases and J 8 bases; nucleotides not matched to a gene: 8. The length of the CDR3 is 14 residues. Germline loops: CDR1 SGHNT, CDR2 YENEEA. The complete variable domain, with remaining parts taken from reference TRBV11-3 and TRBJ2-3, reads EAGVVQSPRYKIIEKKQPVAFWCNPISGHNTLYWYLQNLGQGPELLIRYENEEAVDDSQLPKDRFSAERLKGVDSTLKIQPAELGDSAVYLCASRETGGTGTQYFGPGTRLTVL.

The gene calls are TRBV6-4 and TRBJ1-3, with 8 bases that match TRBD1. The CDR3 runs to 15 residues. The ends lost 10 bases at V and 4 bases at J; junction bases unmatched: 12. Germline CDR1 MRHNA, CDR2 SNTAGT. CDR3 sequence (DNA): TGTGCCACAATGACAGGGGTTAAAACCGGAAACACCATATATTTT. Protein: CATMTGVKTGNTIYF.

The chain couples TRBV29-1 to TRBJ1-1; D possibly corresponds to TRBD1 (5 bases). Trimming took off 4 bases at V and 4 bases at J, with 10 bases between the two ends. In germline, CDR1 is SQVTM, CDR2 ANQGSEA. This CDR3 contains 12 residues. For the CDR3, the DNA is TGCAGCGTTGTTGGGGGGAGCACTGAAGCTTTCTTT. This translates into CSVVGGSTEAFF.

V is TRBV19 and J is TRBJ2-2; TRBD2 aligns across 7 bases. This CDR3 comprises 22 residues. J gave up 5 bases and V 4 bases, and 28 bases lay outside the gene matches. Germline CDR1 LNHDA, CDR2 SQIVND (reference sequence). CDR3 nucleotide sequence: TGTGCCAGTAGTACCCACCAGTACTACAGCGGGAACCCACCCACGAGGACCGGGGAGCTGTTTTTT. It encodes CASSTHQYYSGNPPTRTGELFF.

The chain employs TRBV19 and TRBJ2-4; a possible D gene is TRBD2 (6 bases). V dropped 3 bases and J dropped 5 bases, with 14 bases sitting between them. The CDR3 length is 15 residues. Germline CDR1 and CDR2: LNHDA and SQIVND (reference sequence). CDR3 DNA sequence: TGTGCCAGTAGTATTGACGGGAGACTCGAAAACATTCAGTACTTC. Translated: CASSIDGRLENIQYF.

This sequence joins TRBV6-6 and TRBJ2-7; D not certain. This CDR3 region has 11 residues. Germline V gene lookup returns CDR1 MNHNY and CDR2 SVGAGI (reference sequence). V was trimmed by 8 bases and J by 5 bases, leaving 10 bases between them. The DNA for the CDR3 is TGTGCCAGCGAGGCCAGCGACGAGCAGTACTTC. Protein sequence: CASEASDEQYF.

This chain connects TRBV30 to TRBJ1-1; 9 bases align to TRBD1. Trimming at V came to 4 bases and at J to 7 bases, leaving 4 bases not matched to a gene. The CDR3 sequence is 12 residues long. Germline V lookup: CDR1 GTSNPN, CDR2 SVGIG (reference sequence). The CDR3 sequence: CAWNRGLGEAFF. CDR3 nucleotides: TGTGCCTGGAACAGGGGGCTGGGTGAAGCTTTCTTT.

This CDR3 reads CASSLAVSGGETQYF. The CDR3 DNA sequence: TGTGCCAGCAGCTTAGCAGTTAGCGGAGGAGAGACCCAGTACTTC. V usage is TRBV7-9 and J usage is TRBJ2-5; the D gene is possibly TRBD2 (6 bases). CDR1 SEHNR and CDR2 FQNEAQ come from the germline V gene (reference sequence). V was clipped by 0 bases and J by 4 bases, with 12 bases between them. The CDR3 has 15 residues.

The chain links TRBV19 to TRBJ1-5; no definite D call. V was cut by 5 bases and J by 0 bases, with 14 bases left in between. The CDR3 sequence is 16 residues long. Germline V gene sequence: CDR1 LNHDA, CDR2 SQIVND (reference sequence). CDR3 residues: CASSDAREYSNQPQHF. CDR3 DNA: TGTGCCAGTAGTGACGCCCGGGAATATAGCAATCAGCCCCAGCATTTT.

This clone appeared a single time. The chain joins TRBV7-7 to TRBJ2-1; D is possibly TRBD2 (5 bases). Deletions cut 7 bases from V and 4 bases from J, with 11 bases between. Germline lookup yields CDR1 SSHAT and CDR2 FNYEAQ (reference sequence). This CDR3 contains 13 residues. CDR3 residues: CASTPGGYNEQFF. The CDR3 nucleotides are TGTGCCAGCACCCCCGGCGGGTACAATGAGCAGTTCTTC.

The J gene is TRBJ1-5, the V gene TRBV5-7; D unclear. TRBV5-7 belongs to the ORF category, with a function that is uncertain. V shed 3 bases and J shed 5 bases, with 15 bases lying between them. There are 15 residues in the CDR3. The CDR3 spells CASSYLTRCHQPQHF. CDR3 DNA: TGTGCCAGCAGCTACCTAACCCGATGTCATCAGCCCCAGCATTTT.

This clone was detected only a few times. The chain uses TRBV7-2 and TRBJ1-1, with 8 bases fitting TRBD1. The CDR3 runs to 14 residues. Germline lookup yields CDR1 SGHTA and CDR2 FQGNSA. The V gene end was trimmed by 4 bases and the J gene end by 5 bases; junction bases not matched to a gene: 6. CDR3 in DNA: TGTGCCAGCAGCTCCTCAGGGGGCCAAACTGAAGCTTTCTTT. As protein: CASSSSGGQTEAFF.

V and J are TRBV7-2 and TRBJ1-2; D remains ambiguous. Germline CDR1 reads SGHTA; CDR2 reads FQGNSA. V was pared by 2 bases and J by 0 bases, with 16 bases between. The CDR3 is 17 amino acids. The CDR3 region has the DNA TGTGCCAGCAGCTTATCGGGATGGCCAGGAGCTAACTATGGCTACACCTTC. Translating gives CASSLSGWPGANYGYTF.

This chain uses TRBV9 with TRBJ2-2; 9 positions agree with TRBD1. In germline, CDR1 is SGDLS, CDR2 YYNGEE. V shed 2 bases and J 2 bases; nucleotides not matched to a gene: 4. This CDR3 region has 16 residues. The CDR3 protein is CASSVRTGVNTGELFF. CDR3 sequence (DNA): TGTGCCAGCAGCGTGAGGACAGGGGTTAACACCGGGGAGCTGTTTTTT.

The genes are TRBV13 and TRBJ2-3; 7 nucleotides align to TRBD1. The CDR3 loop spans 15 amino acids. Per germline, CDR1 PRHDT and CDR2 FYEKMQ (reference sequence). The ends lost 6 bases at V and 5 bases at J; junction bases unmatched: 11. CDR3 loop: CASSIWDSRRDTQYF. The DNA of the CDR3 is TGTGCCAGCAGTATTTGGGACAGCAGAAGAGATACGCAGTATTTT.

The genes are TRBV28 and TRBJ1-3; a possible D gene is TRBD1 (5 bases). In germline, CDR1 is MDHEN, CDR2 SYDVKM. The V gene lost 6 bases and the J gene lost 0 bases, with 12 bases spanning the gap. CDR3 length: 15 amino acids. The CDR3 DNA is TGTGCCAGCAGCGGGACTTATCGCTCTGGAAACACCATATATTTT. Translation gives CASSGTYRSGNTIYF.

CDR3 in DNA: TGTGCCAGCACCCTTAGCGGGGGAACAAAGGAGACCCAGTACTTC. It translates to CASTLSGGTKETQYF. The chain joins TRBV6-5 to TRBJ2-5; TRBD2 agrees at 9 bases. The CDR3 extends over 15 amino acids. CDR1 is MNHEY and CDR2 is SVGAGI in the germline V gene. Germline trimming cut 7 bases from V and 5 bases from J; bases unmatched to any gene: 11.

V usage is TRBV5-1 and J usage is TRBJ2-1; 9 bases fit TRBD1. This CDR3 is 15 amino acids long. V trimming: 4 bases; J trimming: 7 bases; junction bases outside the gene matches: 9. The germline gives CDR1 SGHRS, CDR2 YFSETQ. The CDR3 here is CASSPGTGRGNEQFF. The CDR3 DNA is TGCGCCAGCAGCCCCGGGACAGGGCGGGGGAATGAGCAGTTCTTC.

The chain has TRBV5-1 and TRBJ2-1; D may be TRBD1 (7 bases). Germline V gives CDR1 SGHRS, CDR2 YFSETQ. CDR3 length equals 14 residues. V shed 3 bases and J shed 6 bases, with 13 bases lying between them. The CDR3 DNA is TGCGCCAGCAGCTCCAGGCAGGGGGGCAATGAGCAGTTCTTC. Protein product: CASSSRQGGNEQFF.